A single sample gave rise to the 13 T cell receptor beta chains below, sequenced in a study of post-analysis software for immune sequencing data. General study findings and limits: Higher frequency in patients than in controls was seen for roughly 5 TRBV segments, with TRBV5-6, TRBV5-1 and TRBV20-1 among them.

Their specific antigens are unknown. cDNA libraries for TCR beta contained unique molecular identifiers. TCRdb recomputed calls from the PCR reads with MiXCR, one row per CDR3 protein. The table lists approximately 730,000 distinct CDR3 sequences, roughly 27% of them singletons, with more than 0.45% in the top ten. The specimen sequenced was blood. These receptors were obtained from a girl aged 10 to 17 with multiple sclerosis.

This chain joins TRBV15 and TRBJ1-2; 7 bases align to TRBD1. The CDR3 is 15 amino acids. V shed 1 base and J 2 bases; nucleotides not matched to a gene: 4. Germline V lookup: CDR1 LNHNV, CDR2 YYDKDF (reference sequence). The chain's CDR3 is CATSRGDRFNYGYTF. For the CDR3, the DNA is TGTGCCACCAGCAGAGGGGACAGATTCAACTATGGCTACACCTTC.

The J gene is TRBJ2-7, the V gene TRBV20-1; D tentatively reads TRBD1 or TRBD2 (5 bases each). In germline, CDR1 is DFQATT, CDR2 SNEGSKA (reference sequence). This CDR3 spans 12 amino acids. The V end lost 6 bases, the J end lost 2 bases, and 11 bases lay between the germline ends. The CDR3 protein is CSALRGPYEQYF. In DNA, the CDR3 is TGCAGTGCCCTCCGGGGCCCCTACGAGCAGTACTTC.

The V call is TRBV18, the J call TRBJ2-1; TRBD1 matches 9 bases. Germline lookup yields CDR1 KGHSH and CDR2 LQKENI. This CDR3 comprises 15 residues. J lost 9 bases, V lost 3 bases, and 9 bases had no gene match. CDR3 residues: CASSPDRGSCGEQFF. In DNA, the CDR3 is TGTGCCAGCTCACCGGACAGGGGAAGCTGTGGTGAGCAGTTCTTC. Filled out from reference TRBV18 and TRBJ2-1, the complete variable domain reads NAGVMQNPRHLVRRRGQEARLRCSPMKGHSHVYWYRQLPEEGLKFMVYLQKENIIDESGMPKERFSAEFPKEGPSILRIQQVVRGDSAAYFCASSPDRGSCGEQFFGPGTRLTVL.

A few counts support this clonotype. This chain uses TRBV4-1 with TRBJ2-5; 9 bases map to TRBD2. Germline V CDR1 and CDR2: MGHRA, YSYEKL. The CDR3 is 17 amino acids. Trimming at V came to 4 bases and at J to 1 base, leaving 10 bases not matched to a gene. CDR3 amino acids: CASSLLAGVSFQETQYF. The CDR3 DNA reads TGCGCCAGCAGCCTTTTAGCGGGGGTCTCTTTCCAAGAGACCCAGTACTTC.

V usage is TRBV7-2 and J usage is TRBJ1-2; D gene unclear. The V gene lost 5 bases and the J gene lost 4 bases, with 14 bases spanning the gap. Germline CDR1 reads SGHTA; CDR2 reads FQGNSA. This CDR3 has 14 amino acids. This chain's CDR3 is CASSPGELSYGYTF. The CDR3 region has the DNA TGTGCCAGCAGCCCTGGGGAGTTGAGCTATGGCTACACCTTC.

This clonotype has more than one count but fewer than ten. V and J are TRBV28 and TRBJ2-3; maybe TRBD2 (6 bases). This CDR3 region has 17 residues. V dropped 0 bases and J dropped 3 bases, with 16 bases sitting between them. Germline values: CDR1 MDHEN, CDR2 SYDVKM. This CDR3 reads CASSLWGRTGETDTQYF. The CDR3 nucleotides read TGTGCCAGCAGTTTATGGGGACGGACGGGAGAAACAGATACGCAGTATTTT.

The chain employs TRBV20-1 and TRBJ1-5; no definite D call. V was cut by 6 bases and J by 4 bases, with 13 bases left in between. Germline CDR1 and CDR2: DFQATT and SNEGSKA (reference sequence). The CDR3 covers 13 residues. CDR3 region: CSAHGRANQPQHF. The CDR3 DNA is TGCAGTGCGCACGGGAGGGCTAATCAGCCCCAGCATTTT.

In this sample, this clonotype turned up a few times. The CDR3 DNA reads as TGTGCCAGCAGCTCCCCCCGCAGGGGCTACGAGCAGTACTTC. Translated, it gives CASSSPRRGYEQYF. This chain joins TRBV7-2 and TRBJ2-7; weak D call: TRBD1 (6 bases). V shed 4 bases and J shed 3 bases, with 13 bases lying between them. This CDR3 comprises 14 residues. Germline V gene data show CDR1 as SGHTA and CDR2 as FQGNSA.

This clonotype was detected ten times or more. The chain combines TRBV7-2 with TRBJ2-5; D is unresolved. The CDR3 consists of 15 residues. The germline V and J ends were trimmed by 4 bases and 1 base, with 13 bases remaining between them. Germline V gene lookup returns CDR1 SGHTA and CDR2 FQGNSA. The CDR3, as DNA: TGTGCCAGCAGCTCAGTCCGACAACTCCAAGAGACCCAGTACTTC. Amino acids: CASSSVRQLQETQYF.

This clonotype was counted ten times or more. The CDR3 region is CSARGLAGDYEQYF. CDR3 sequence (DNA): TGCAGTGCTAGAGGCTTAGCGGGTGACTACGAGCAGTACTTC. The genes are TRBV20-1 and TRBJ2-7; 7 bases fit TRBD2. The CDR3 spans 14 residues. Trimming cost V 1 base and J 3 bases; bases outside gene matches: 6. The germline V gene encodes CDR1 DFQATT and CDR2 SNEGSKA (reference sequence).

V and J are TRBV9 and TRBJ2-7; D possibly corresponds to TRBD1 (6 bases). The V end lost 0 bases, the J end lost 4 bases, and 17 bases lay between the germline ends. This CDR3 is 16 amino acids long. CDR1 and CDR2 (germline): SGDLS, YYNGEE. The CDR3 nucleotides read TGTGCCAGCAGCGTAGCTCCGGGACACGGGCGGTACGAGCAGTACTTC. Residues: CASSVAPGHGRYEQYF.

This clonotype was counted a few times. The J gene is TRBJ1-1, the V gene TRBV6-5; 8 positions match TRBD1. The V and J ends lost 5 bases and 10 bases, in that order; junction bases with no gene match: 3. This CDR3 is 11 amino acids long. Looked up from germline, CDR1 is MNHEY and CDR2 is SVGAGI. As DNA, the CDR3 is TGTGCCAGCAGTGACAGGGGACGAGCTTTCTTT. This sequence encodes CASSDRGRAFF.

V gene TRBV9 combines with J gene TRBJ2-7; TRBD2 agrees at 7 bases. With 4 bases clipped from V and 5 bases from J, the junction kept 12 bases outside the gene matches. The CDR3 sequence is 15 residues long. CDR1 is SGDLS, CDR2 YYNGEE, per germline. CDR3 DNA sequence: TGTGCCAGCAGCCGGGGTGGGCGGGAGCTGGACGAGCAGTACTTC. Translation gives CASSRGGRELDEQYF.